This entry lists 11 T cell receptor beta chains sequenced from one sample in a study of T cell repertoires in cytomegalovirus infection. MiXCR, applied by TCRdb to the reads, yields one record per CDR3 protein. The sample holds tens of thousands of distinct CDR3 sequences, 4% seen once. Material: PBMCs. All receptors come from a human donor in good health (CMV status not recorded). Some clones in this sample may be carry-over from other donors' samples.

This clonotype was seen ten or more times. The chain couples TRBV7-2 to TRBJ2-3; TRBD2 aligns across 9 bases. The J segment lost 4 bases and the V segment lost 3 bases, leaving 5 bases of the junction unmatched. Germline assignment: CDR1 SGHTA and CDR2 FQGNSA. The CDR3 runs to 15 residues. The CDR3 protein is CASSFQAGGPDTQYF. The CDR3 bases are TGTGCCAGCAGCTTTCAAGCGGGAGGTCCAGATACGCAGTATTTT.

This clonotype came up many times. The rearrangement links TRBV5-1 to TRBJ1-1, with D possibly being TRBD1 (5 bases). The V gene's germline CDR1 is SGHRS and CDR2 YFSETQ. This CDR3 region has 13 residues. The V gene lost 5 bases and the J gene lost 2 bases, with 10 bases spanning the gap. CDR3 coding DNA: TGCGCCAGCAGTCGGGACGGCAACACTGAAGCTTTCTTT. It translates to CASSRDGNTEAFF.

This clonotype was counted many times. The V gene is TRBV7-2, the J gene TRBJ2-7; 9 positions agree with TRBD2. The length of the CDR3 is 14 residues. From germline, CDR1 is SGHTA and CDR2 FQGNSA. V dropped 1 base and J dropped 4; count of bases not matched to a gene: 2. The CDR3 region is CASSLGGLAYEQYF. The CDR3 coding sequence is TGTGCCAGCAGCTTAGGGGGACTAGCATACGAGCAGTACTTC.

This clonotype was picked up many times. Here the CDR3 reads CASSLAGTGDYEQYF. The CDR3 bases are TGTGCCAGCAGCTTAGCCGGGACAGGGGACTACGAGCAGTACTTC. The genes are TRBV7-2 and TRBJ2-7, with 10 positions matching TRBD1. This CDR3 is 15 amino acids long. The germline V gene encodes CDR1 SGHTA and CDR2 FQGNSA. V gave up 0 bases and J gave up 3 bases; unmatched junction bases: 2.

This clonotype was seen at least ten times. The chain links TRBV6-2 or TRBV6-3 to TRBJ2-4, with D maybe TRBD2 (6 bases). Germline CDR1 MNHEY, CDR2 SVGEGT. The CDR3 runs to 11 residues. Trimming took off 5 bases at V and 8 bases at J, with 7 bases between the two ends. This chain's CDR3 is CASSRRDIQYF. In nucleotides, the CDR3 is TGTGCCAGCAGTAGGAGGGACATTCAGTACTTC.

This clonotype was seen repeatedly, ten times or more. The chain recombines TRBV7-8 with TRBJ2-7; 10 positions agree with TRBD2. V shed 3 bases and J 3 bases; nucleotides not matched to a gene: 8. Germline CDR1 SGHVS, CDR2 FQNEAQ. CDR3 length equals 16 residues. CDR3: CASSFVILAGNYEQYF. CDR3 DNA: TGTGCCAGCAGCTTTGTAATACTAGCGGGGAACTACGAGCAGTACTTC.

In this sample, this clonotype turned up many times. The chain uses TRBV7-2 and TRBJ1-2, with D maybe TRBD1 (5 bases). Trimming left V 2 bases short and J 1 base short, with 11 bases between. Germline V gives CDR1 SGHTA, CDR2 FQGNSA. CDR3 length: 15 amino acids. The CDR3 spells CASSLPGGINYGYTF. In DNA, the CDR3 is TGTGCCAGCAGCTTACCGGGGGGGATTAACTATGGCTACACCTTC.

This clonotype came up many times. This sequence joins TRBV7-2 and TRBJ1-1, with 7 bases identical to TRBD1. Germline values: CDR1 SGHTA, CDR2 FQGNSA. This CDR3 region has 15 residues. J lost 1 base, V lost 5 bases, and 7 bases had no gene match. The CDR3 here is CASSLTGLGNTEAFF. For the CDR3, the DNA is TGTGCCAGCAGCCTGACAGGGCTCGGGAACACTGAAGCTTTCTTT.

The V gene is TRBV7-9, the J gene TRBJ2-3; D is unclear. From germline, CDR1 is SEHNR and CDR2 FQNEAQ (reference sequence). The V and J ends lost 5 bases and 6 bases respectively, with 15 bases between them. The CDR3 runs to 14 residues. CDR3 sequence reads: CASSLQGSLDTQYF. The DNA for the CDR3 is TGTGCCAGCAGCCTCCAAGGCAGTCTGGATACGCAGTATTTT.

This clonotype was observed at least ten times. The chain combines TRBV6-5 with TRBJ2-7; D is unresolved. Trimming stripped 0 bases from V and 3 bases from J, with 12 bases between. The CDR3 is made up of 15 amino acids. The germline CDR1 and CDR2 sequences are MNHEY and SVGAGI. CDR3 sequence: CASSYSSLGSYEQYF. DNA of the CDR3: TGTGCCAGCAGTTACTCGTCGCTAGGCAGCTACGAGCAGTACTTC.

This clonotype was recorded at least ten times. This chain connects TRBV7-2 to TRBJ2-7; TRBD1 aligns across 7 bases. The V segment lost 6 bases and the J segment 7 bases; nucleotides outside the gene matches: 18. This CDR3 is 16 amino acids long. Germline V CDR1 and CDR2: SGHTA, FQGNSA. The CDR3, as DNA: TGTGCCAGCAGGCTAGAGACAGGGTTTGGAACGGGAGAGCAGTACTTC. Translated: CASRLETGFGTGEQYF.